The text below deals with one T cell receptor beta chain. As yet, its antigen is unknown. Germline V gene sequence: CDR1 DFQATT, CDR2 SNEGSKA (reference sequence). The V end lost 5 bases, the J end lost 4 bases, and 18 bases lay between the germline ends. CDR3 length: 15 amino acids. These data originate in a study of T-cell reconstitution after alpha-beta-depleted transplantation in children. Overall study results and limits: Some patients' high day-60 TCRbeta diversity was traced to surviving recipient T cells and thymic progenitors. Reported findings indicate that, about two months after transplant, alpha-beta T cells came from several hundred expanded clones, which were derived from non-depleted graft cells. It was newly produced T cells that mostly accounted for T-cell counts and diversity one year after transplant.

TCRbeta library preparation incorporated unique molecular identifiers. TCRdb itself ran the PCR reads through MiXCR, one entry per CDR3 protein. Of about 580,000 distinct CDR3 sequences in the sample, 20% to 25% are singletons; the top ten hold roughly an eighth. The chain is built from TRBV20-1 and TRBJ2-1; D is unresolved. This TCR was sampled from a boy younger than two who had a stem cell transplant for acute myeloid leukemia, so the T cells may come from the graft donor. The sequenced sample was PBMCs, mostly from graft donor cells, obtained 360 days after TCRalphabeta/CD19-depleted stem cell transplant. DNA for the CDR3: TGCAGTGCTGCGACTCCCGGACCGTTATACAATGAGCAGTTCTTC. Translating gives CSAATPGPLYNEQFF.